What follows are 27 T cell receptor beta chains derived from one specimen sequenced in a study of T-cell reconstitution after alpha-beta-depleted transplantation in children. It was with unique molecular identifiers that the TCRbeta library was prepared. TCRdb passed the PCR reads through MiXCR, listing each CDR3 protein once. The repertoire has about 250,000 distinct CDR3 sequences, about 24% of them found once; the top ten carry about 4.8%. This sample comprised PBMCs, mostly from graft donor cells, obtained 360 days after TCRalphabeta/CD19-depleted stem cell transplant. The receptor set was obtained from a female patient aged 2-10 years who had a stem cell transplant for congenital amegakaryocytic thrombocytopenia, so the T cells may come from the graft donor.

The table lists this clonotype with many counts. V is TRBV9 and J is TRBJ2-2, with 9 bases matching TRBD1. The CDR3 loop spans 14 amino acids. V gave up 4 bases and J gave up 5 bases; unmatched junction bases: 3. Per the germline V gene, CDR1 is SGDLS and CDR2 is YYNGEE. CDR3 DNA: TGTGCCAGCAGCCCAGGGACAGGGACCGGGGAGCTGTTTTTT. Translated: CASSPGTGTGELFF.

This sequence joins TRBV7-8 and TRBJ2-1, with a tentative D call TRBD1 (5 bases). Germline CDR1 is SGHVS and CDR2 is FQNEAQ. The V end lost 2 bases, the J end lost 0 bases, and 17 bases lay between the germline ends. CDR3 length: 18 residues. The CDR3 region has the DNA TGTGCCAGCAGCTTATTTTCGACTCCCGACAGCTCCTACAATGAGCAGTTCTTC. Its protein product is CASSLFSTPDSSYNEQFF.

The CDR3 reads CATSRGLGTGGHNEQFF. The CDR3 DNA reads as TGTGCCACCAGCAGGGGGTTGGGGACAGGGGGCCACAATGAGCAGTTCTTC. The chain links TRBV15 to TRBJ2-1; TRBD1 matches 12 bases. V gave up 3 bases and J gave up 5 bases; unmatched junction bases: 8. Germline V lookup: CDR1 LNHNV, CDR2 YYDKDF (reference sequence). The CDR3 totals 17 residues.

The chain joins TRBV5-1 to TRBJ1-1; no reliable D call. V lost 0 bases and J lost 4, with 7 bases in between. This CDR3 has 13 residues. The germline CDR1 and CDR2 sequences are SGHRS and YFSETQ. This CDR3 reads CASSLVYSTEAFF. The CDR3 bases are TGCGCCAGCAGCTTGGTTTACAGCACTGAAGCTTTCTTT.

The gene calls are TRBV6-1 and TRBJ1-2; a possible D gene is TRBD1 (6 bases). The CDR3 loop spans 16 amino acids. Trimming removed 2 bases at V and 4 bases at J, with 17 bases between. Per germline, CDR1 MNHNS and CDR2 SASEGT. The CDR3 sequence is CASSEFSGQTGYGYTF. DNA for the CDR3: TGTGCCAGCAGTGAATTCAGTGGACAGACTGGCTATGGCTACACCTTC.

The rearrangement uses TRBV12-3 or TRBV12-4 and TRBJ2-6, with D maybe TRBD2 (5 bases). The CDR3 has 15 amino acids. V was pared by 3 bases and J by 2 bases, with 8 bases between. The CDR3 protein is CASSFEGTGANVLTF. The CDR3 coding sequence is TGTGCCAGCAGTTTCGAGGGTACTGGGGCCAACGTCCTGACTTTC.

The V and J genes are TRBV12-3 or TRBV12-4 and TRBJ2-2, with 8 bases lining up with TRBD2. V was pared by 5 bases and J by 3 bases, with 8 bases of the junction left unmatched. The CDR3 runs 16 residues. The CDR3 DNA reads TGTGCCAGCAGTCCTCGTAGCGGGAAATACACCGGGGAGCTGTTTTTT. It translates to CASSPRSGKYTGELFF.

The chain links TRBV20-1 to TRBJ1-5; 8 nucleotides align to TRBD1. The CDR3 length is 14 residues. Germline CDR1 DFQATT, CDR2 SNEGSKA (reference sequence). V was pared by 3 bases and J by 4 bases, with 5 bases of the junction left unmatched. CDR3 coding DNA: TGCAGTGCTAGGGTCGGGACAGGAAATCAGCCCCAGCATTTT. Translating it yields CSARVGTGNQPQHF.

This clonotype came up a few times. The chain couples TRBV4-2 to TRBJ1-5; D remains unclear. This CDR3 has 13 amino acids. The V end lost 0 bases, the J end lost 5 bases, and 5 bases lay between the germline ends. Germline V CDR1 and CDR2: LGHNA, YNFKEQ. This CDR3 is CASSQDGDQPQHF. In nucleotides, the CDR3 is TGTGCCAGCAGCCAAGATGGCGATCAGCCCCAGCATTTT.

The table lists this clonotype with a few counts. The genes are TRBV12-3 or TRBV12-4 and TRBJ2-7, with 10 bases lining up with TRBD2. Trimming at V came to 6 bases and at J to 3 bases, leaving 5 bases not matched to a gene. This CDR3 comprises 14 residues. The CDR3 protein is CASSQREGLYEQYF. DNA for the CDR3: TGTGCCAGCAGCCAGCGGGAGGGCCTCTACGAGCAGTACTTC.

The chain is built from TRBV28 and TRBJ1-5, with D unclear. The V end was cut by 3 bases, the J end by 0 bases, with 21 bases between. Germline V gives CDR1 MDHEN, CDR2 SYDVKM. The CDR3 length is 19 residues. CDR3 nucleotide sequence: TGTGCCAGCAGTTTCAGAGGACGGACCTCGTTTTATAGCAATCAGCCCCAGCATTTT. Encoded protein: CASSFRGRTSFYSNQPQHF. Complete variable domain (other parts from reference TRBV28 and TRBJ1-5): DVKVTQSSRYLVKRTGEKVFLECVQDMDHENMFWYRQDPGLGLRLIYFSYDVKMKEKGDIPEGYSVSREKKERFSLILESASTNQTSMYLCASSFRGRTSFYSNQPQHFGDGTRLSIL.

The chain links TRBV11-1 to TRBJ2-1, with D possibly TRBD2 on 6 matching bases. The CDR3 sequence is 15 residues long. From germline, CDR1 is SGHAT and CDR2 FQDESV (reference sequence). V gave up 0 bases and J gave up 7 bases, with 13 bases separating them. CDR3 sequence reads: CASSLALAARNEQFF. CDR3 nucleotide sequence: TGTGCCAGCAGCTTAGCACTAGCTGCGAGGAATGAGCAGTTCTTC.

The chain is built from TRBV6-7 and TRBJ2-1, with TRBD2 matching 7 bases. TRBV6-7 is recorded as an ORF, its role being uncertain. V lost 2 bases and J lost 0; bases outside the gene matches: 19. CDR3 length: 21 residues. CDR3 in DNA: TGTGCCAGCAGTTACGCAAAAGGGCGGGAGAGATACGTCGACTCCTACAATGAGCAGTTCTTC. Translated, it gives CASSYAKGRERYVDSYNEQFF.

The CDR3 DNA reads as TGTGCCAGCTCACCAGCGCCAGCAACTAACTATGGCTACACCTTC. Protein sequence: CASSPAPATNYGYTF. V gene TRBV18 combines with J gene TRBJ1-2; D remains ambiguous. Per the germline V gene, CDR1 is KGHSH and CDR2 is LQKENI. CDR3 length equals 15 residues. Trimming pared 2 bases from V and 0 bases from J, leaving 10 bases between.

This clonotype was observed many times. The V and J genes are TRBV12-3 or TRBV12-4 and TRBJ2-3; the D call may be TRBD1 or TRBD2 (5 bases each). V was shortened by 6 bases and J by 10 bases, with 23 bases between the two germline ends. The CDR3 is made up of 15 amino acids. CDR3 coding DNA: TGTGCCAGCAGCTCAGCCCCCGGGACCAGTCAGTCGCAGTATTTT. This encodes CASSSAPGTSQSQYF.

This clonotype appeared a few times. The chain carries TRBV12-3 or TRBV12-4 and TRBJ2-1, with unresolved D. The length of the CDR3 is 16 residues. Trimming shortened V by 1 base and J by 9 bases, and 19 bases separated the two germline ends. Here the CDR3 reads CASSLDSGRIHPEQFF. Written as DNA, the CDR3 is TGTGCCAGCAGTTTAGATTCAGGACGTATCCACCCTGAGCAGTTCTTC.

The chain uses TRBV20-1 and TRBJ2-7; D is possibly TRBD1 (5 bases). CDR1 DFQATT and CDR2 SNEGSKA come from the germline V gene (reference sequence). Trimming removed 4 bases from V and 2 bases from J, with 12 bases in between. The CDR3 loop spans 13 amino acids. The CDR3: CSANQGEAYEQYF. The CDR3 nucleotides are TGCAGTGCTAACCAGGGTGAGGCCTACGAGCAGTACTTC.

Only a few counts were recorded for this clonotype. The chain recombines TRBV5-1 with TRBJ2-7, with 8 nucleotides matching TRBD2. CDR3 length equals 18 residues. Germline-derived CDR1 and CDR2 are SGHRS and YFSETQ. The ends lost 4 bases at V and 3 bases at J; junction bases unmatched: 18. CDR3 coding DNA: TGCGCCAGCAGCCCCCACCCGTTGGAGAATAGCGGGAACTACGAGCAGTACTTC. Protein sequence: CASSPHPLENSGNYEQYF.

V is TRBV4-1 and J is TRBJ2-1; D gene uncertain. The CDR3 spans 15 residues. CDR1 is MGHRA, CDR2 YSYEKL, per germline. V lost 1 base, J lost 0 bases, and 7 bases lay in between. CDR3 bases: TGCGCCAGCAGCCAAGCCTGGAGCTCCTACAATGAGCAGTTCTTC. As protein: CASSQAWSSYNEQFF.

This clonotype was seen a few times. The chain carries TRBV2 and TRBJ2-4; weak D call: TRBD2 (6 bases). Germline V CDR1 and CDR2: SNHLY, FYNNEI. V lost 4 bases, J lost 0 bases, and 16 bases lay in between. This CDR3 is 17 amino acids long. The CDR3 DNA sequence: TGTGCCAGCAGTGTGGAGGGTAGGGTTGTAGCCAAAAACATTCAGTACTTC. Translating it yields CASSVEGRVVAKNIQYF.

This clonotype was observed at least ten times. V and J are TRBV12-3 or TRBV12-4 and TRBJ2-1, with 9 bases aligning to TRBD2. The CDR3 length is 14 residues. V lost 1 base and J lost 7; bases outside the gene matches: 2. The CDR3 is CASSLGLADNEQFF. In DNA form, the CDR3 reads TGTGCCAGCAGTTTAGGACTAGCGGATAATGAGCAGTTCTTC.

V gene TRBV27 combines with J gene TRBJ2-3; 8 bases align to TRBD2. Germline trimming cut 5 bases from V and 1 base from J; bases unmatched to any gene: 8. Germline V gene sequence: CDR1 MNHEY, CDR2 SMNVEV (reference sequence). The CDR3 totals 16 residues. This CDR3 reads CASSPTSLAGTDTQYF. CDR3 bases: TGTGCCAGCAGTCCGACCTCACTAGCGGGCACAGATACGCAGTATTTT.

This clonotype has only a few counts. This chain links TRBV7-9 with TRBJ1-1; D might be TRBD1 (5 bases). Germline V gives CDR1 SEHNR, CDR2 FQNEAQ (reference sequence). V lost 5 bases and J lost 0, with 7 bases in between. The length of the CDR3 is 13 residues. This CDR3 is CASSATVNTEAFF. CDR3 in DNA: TGTGCCAGCAGCGCGACAGTGAACACTGAAGCTTTCTTT. Full variable domain (missing parts from reference TRBV7-9 and TRBJ1-1): DTGVSQNPRHKITKRGQNVTFRCDPISEHNRLYWYRQTLGQGPEFLTYFQNEAQLEKSRLLSDRFSAERPKGSFSTLEIQRTEQGDSAMYLCASSATVNTEAFFGQGTRLTVV.

This clonotype showed up just a few times. The chain couples TRBV11-3 to TRBJ2-2; D is undetermined. V lost 5 bases, J lost 3 bases, and 10 bases lay in between. The CDR3 is 14 residues long. Germline-derived CDR1 and CDR2 are SGHNT and YENEEA. CDR3 bases: TGTGCCAGCAGCCCAGGAGTATACACCGGGGAGCTGTTTTTT. Translation gives CASSPGVYTGELFF.

This clonotype was recorded a few times. The genes are TRBV29-1 and TRBJ1-2; 8 bases fit TRBD1. The CDR3 extends over 14 amino acids. Germline loops: CDR1 SQVTM, CDR2 ANQGSEA. The ends lost 2 bases at V and 8 bases at J; junction bases unmatched: 10. The CDR3, as DNA: TGCAGCGTTGAAACCCGGACAGGGAGGCGGGGCTACACCTTC. It translates to CSVETRTGRRGYTF. The full variable domain, rest sourced from reference TRBV29-1 and TRBJ1-2, is SAVISQKPSRDICQRGTSLTIQCQVDSQVTMMFWYRQQPGQSLTLIATANQGSEATYESGFVIDKFPISRPNLTFSTLTVSNMSPEDSSIYLCSVETRTGRRGYTFGSGTRLTVV.

The J gene is TRBJ2-1, the V gene TRBV27; 11 bases are a match to TRBD2. V dropped 1 base and J dropped 6; count of bases not matched to a gene: 8. The germline CDR1 and CDR2 sequences are MNHEY and SMNVEV (reference sequence). The CDR3 runs 17 residues. CDR3 nucleotides: TGTGCCAGCAGTTTATACGGTAGCGGGAGGGCCCCCAATGAGCAGTTCTTC. Translation: CASSLYGSGRAPNEQFF.

This clonotype was seen many times. J is TRBJ2-2 and V is TRBV29-1; D gene uncertain. The length of the CDR3 is 15 residues. Germline CDR1 is SQVTM and CDR2 is ANQGSEA. V was pared by 2 bases and J by 0 bases, with 10 bases between. The CDR3 sequence is CSVEFGQANTGELFF. The DNA for the CDR3 is TGCAGCGTTGAATTTGGTCAGGCGAACACCGGGGAGCTGTTTTTT.